This T cell receptor (beta chain) was found in a study of tumor-infiltrating lymphocytes in primary liver carcinoma. Study-wide findings and caveats: The 250 largest clones made up significantly more of tumor than blood repertoires (p = 0.039).

In addition to blood RNA drawn from unsorted whole blood, germline DNA was extracted. Reverse transcription of around 500 ng total RNA with a constant-region primer produced TCR beta cDNA. TCR beta libraries came from three nested multiplex PCR rounds using slightly modified ARM-PCR. Investigators reported that the first two PCR rounds, at roughly 11 cycles each, used TRBV1-TRBV30 forward primers with a C-beta reverse primer. Each CDR3 protein gets one entry after TCRdb re-called the multiplex PCR reads with MiXCR. The top ten hold approximately 15% of the sample, which has 300,000 to 350,000 distinct CDR3 sequences, roughly three fifths seen once. CDR3 length equals 17 residues. From germline, CDR1 is MNHEY and CDR2 SVGAGI. This clonotype is a singleton in its sample. Its antigen is as yet unknown. One end of the junction does not line up with germline, which may come from a read error.

V and J are TRBV6-5 and TRBJ2-2; 9 bases match TRBD2. The receptor comes from a young woman with primary liver carcinoma and hepatitis B virus infection. What was sequenced was peripheral blood. CDR3: CTSSSFWSSGSVGELFF. The CDR3 DNA reads as TGTACCAGCAGTTCCTTTTGGAGTAGCGGGAGCGTCGGGGAGCTGTTTTTT.